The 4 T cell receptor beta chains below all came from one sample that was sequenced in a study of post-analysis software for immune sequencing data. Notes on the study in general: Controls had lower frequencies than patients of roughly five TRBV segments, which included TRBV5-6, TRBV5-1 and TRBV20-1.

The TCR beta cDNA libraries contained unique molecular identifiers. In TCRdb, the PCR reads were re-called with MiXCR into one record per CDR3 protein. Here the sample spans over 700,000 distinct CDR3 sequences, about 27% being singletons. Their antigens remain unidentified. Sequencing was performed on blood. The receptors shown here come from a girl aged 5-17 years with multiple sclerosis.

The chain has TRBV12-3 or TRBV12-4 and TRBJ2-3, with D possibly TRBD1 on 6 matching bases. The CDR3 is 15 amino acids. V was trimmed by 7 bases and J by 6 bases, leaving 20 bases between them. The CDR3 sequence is CASNPGLQGIDTQYF. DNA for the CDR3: TGTGCCAGCAATCCTGGACTGCAGGGGATCGATACGCAGTATTTT.

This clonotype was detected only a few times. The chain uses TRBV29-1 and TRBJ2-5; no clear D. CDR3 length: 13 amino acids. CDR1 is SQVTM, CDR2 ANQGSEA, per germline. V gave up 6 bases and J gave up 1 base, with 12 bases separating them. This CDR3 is CSVYSGAQETQYF. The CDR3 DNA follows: TGCAGCGTCTATTCAGGAGCCCAAGAGACCCAGTACTTC.

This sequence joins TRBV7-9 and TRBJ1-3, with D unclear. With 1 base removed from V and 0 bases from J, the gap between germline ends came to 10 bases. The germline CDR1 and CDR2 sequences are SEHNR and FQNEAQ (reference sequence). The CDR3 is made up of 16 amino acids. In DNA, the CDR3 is TGTGCCAGCAGCTTAGGTGGCAGCGTCTCTGGAAACACCATATATTTT. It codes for CASSLGGSVSGNTIYF.

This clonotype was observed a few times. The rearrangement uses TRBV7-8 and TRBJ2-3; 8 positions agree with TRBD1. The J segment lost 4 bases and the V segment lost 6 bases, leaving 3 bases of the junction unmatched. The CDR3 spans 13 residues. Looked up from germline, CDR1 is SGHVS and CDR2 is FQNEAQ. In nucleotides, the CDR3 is TGTGCCAGCAGACTACAGGGGGCAGATACGCAGTATTTT. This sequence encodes CASRLQGADTQYF.